This T cell receptor beta chain was retrieved from a study of response to subunit inactivated influenza vaccine. This CDR3 has 11 amino acids. V lost 6 bases and J lost 5, with 11 bases in between. Germline loops: CDR1 DFQATT, CDR2 SNEGSKA (reference sequence). This clonotype was counted at least ten times. TCRdb re-called the RT-PCR reads with MiXCR, one entry per CDR3 protein. The table includes around 190,000 distinct CDR3 sequences, 13% to 15% detected once. This specimen was CD8+ T cells sorted from PBMCs, taken around 5 days after vaccination. This TCR derives from a man aged 45 to 65 who received an inactivated influenza vaccine. The chain employs TRBV20-1 and TRBJ2-7, with D perhaps TRBD1 (6 bases). The CDR3 is CSADRDNEQYF. In nucleotides, the CDR3 is TGCAGTGCGGATCGGGACAACGAGCAGTACTTC.